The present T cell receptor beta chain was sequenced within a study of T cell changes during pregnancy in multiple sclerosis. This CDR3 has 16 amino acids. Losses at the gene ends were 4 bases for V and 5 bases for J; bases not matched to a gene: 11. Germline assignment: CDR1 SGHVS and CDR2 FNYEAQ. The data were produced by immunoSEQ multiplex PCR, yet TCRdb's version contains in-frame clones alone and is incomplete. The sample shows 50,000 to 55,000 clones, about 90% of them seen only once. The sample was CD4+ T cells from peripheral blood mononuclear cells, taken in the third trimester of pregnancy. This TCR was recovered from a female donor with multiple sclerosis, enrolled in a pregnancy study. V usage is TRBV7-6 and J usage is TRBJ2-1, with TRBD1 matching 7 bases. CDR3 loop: CASSSMGLTGNNEQFF. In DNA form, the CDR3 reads TGTGCCAGCAGCTCAATGGGGTTGACAGGGAACAATGAGCAGTTCTTC. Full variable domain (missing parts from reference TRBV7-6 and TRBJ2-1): GAGVSQSPRYKVTKRGQDVALRCDPISGHVSLYWYRQALGQGPEFLTYFNYEAQQDKSGLPNDRFSAERPEGSISTLTIQRTEQRDSAMYRCASSSMGLTGNNEQFFGPGTRLTVL.